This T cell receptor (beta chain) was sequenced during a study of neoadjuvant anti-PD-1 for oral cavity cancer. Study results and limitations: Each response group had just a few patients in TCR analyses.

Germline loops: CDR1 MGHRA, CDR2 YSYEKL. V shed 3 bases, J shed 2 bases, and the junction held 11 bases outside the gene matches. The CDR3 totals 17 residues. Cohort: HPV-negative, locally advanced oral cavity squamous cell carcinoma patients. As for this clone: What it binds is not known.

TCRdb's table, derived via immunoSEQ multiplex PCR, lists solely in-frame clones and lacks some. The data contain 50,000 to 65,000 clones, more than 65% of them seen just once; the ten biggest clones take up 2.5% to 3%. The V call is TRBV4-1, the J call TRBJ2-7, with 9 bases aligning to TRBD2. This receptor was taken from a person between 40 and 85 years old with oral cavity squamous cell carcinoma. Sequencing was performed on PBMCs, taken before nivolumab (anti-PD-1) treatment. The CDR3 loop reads CASSQDFGLAITYEQYF. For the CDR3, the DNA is TGCGCCAGCAGCCAGGATTTCGGACTAGCGATTACCTACGAGCAGTACTTC.